The 17 T cell receptor beta chains in this list originate from one sample, sequenced in a study of blood T cell repertoires in COVID-19. Produced via immunoSEQ multiplex PCR; TCRdb's table is partial and in-frame only. The table records some 250,000 clones, approximately 82% of them present only once. The sequenced sample consisted of peripheral blood. Receptors were obtained from a man younger than 40 who had recovered from COVID-19.

The V and J genes are TRBV6-1 and TRBJ1-2; no clear D gene. The CDR3 is 18 amino acids. The V end lost 1 base, the J end lost 3 bases, and 21 bases lay between the germline ends. Germline CDR1 is MNHNS and CDR2 is SASEGT. Here the CDR3 reads CASSEGRFGAQVYYGYTF. DNA for the CDR3: TGTGCCAGCAGTGAAGGGAGGTTTGGAGCCCAGGTATACTATGGCTACACCTTC.

The chain employs TRBV10-2 and TRBJ2-5; 8 bases align to TRBD2. Germline values: CDR1 WSHSY, CDR2 SAAADI. With 0 bases clipped from V and 1 base from J, the junction kept 13 bases outside the gene matches. The CDR3 totals 19 residues. CDR3 bases: TGCGCCAGCAGTGAGTCGAATCCTCGACAGCGGGGGACCCAAGAGACCCAGTACTTC. Its translation: CASSESNPRQRGTQETQYF.

V usage is TRBV4-1 and J usage is TRBJ2-5; D may be TRBD2 (6 bases). The germline CDR1 and CDR2 sequences are MGHRA and YSYEKL. The CDR3 spans 11 residues. Trimming stripped 3 bases from V and 11 bases from J, with 10 bases between. The CDR3 reads CASSHGGPQYF. Written as DNA, the CDR3 is TGCGCCAGCAGCCACGGGGGACCTCAGTACTTC.

For this clone: The identical CDR3 is also encoded by other nucleotide sequences in the sample. The chain links TRBV4-1 to TRBJ2-5; TRBD2 agrees at 11 bases. CDR3 length: 16 amino acids. Per germline, CDR1 MGHRA and CDR2 YSYEKL. Trimming at V came to 1 base and at J to 2 bases, leaving 3 bases not matched to a gene. The CDR3 bases are TGCGCCAGCAGCCAAGCCCTAGCGGGGGGTCAAGAGACCCAGTACTTC. This codes for CASSQALAGGQETQYF.

The chain uses TRBV18 and TRBJ1-5, with TRBD1 matching over 7 bases. V trimming: 4 bases; J trimming: 4 bases; junction bases outside the gene matches: 7. Per germline, CDR1 KGHSH and CDR2 LQKENI. The CDR3 covers 15 residues. Written as DNA, the CDR3 is TGTGCCAGCTCACTTCTCGGGACAGAGAATCAGCCCCAGCATTTT. This translates into CASSLLGTENQPQHF.

This chain uses TRBV19 with TRBJ1-1, with 7 bases lining up with TRBD1. There are 14 residues in the CDR3. Looked up from germline, CDR1 is LNHDA and CDR2 is SQIVND (reference sequence). With V trimmed by 3 bases and J by 7 bases, 8 bases remained unmatched. The CDR3 region has the DNA TGTGCCAGTAGTATCGGCAGGGGGGTGTATGAAGCTTTCTTT. Its protein product is CASSIGRGVYEAFF.

The rearrangement uses TRBV5-6 and TRBJ1-2; D is unresolved. Germline CDR1 is SGHDT and CDR2 is YYEEEE. The CDR3 loop spans 15 amino acids. The V and J ends lost 4 bases and 4 bases respectively, with 17 bases between them. CDR3 DNA: TGTGCCAGCAGCCCCTTGCCTAATCCCCTCTATGGCTACACCTTC. Its translation is CASSPLPNPLYGYTF.

The chain joins TRBV27 to TRBJ2-2; D not certain. Germline V gene data show CDR1 as MNHEY and CDR2 as SMNVEV (reference sequence). CDR3 length: 16 residues. V dropped 5 bases and J dropped 1 base, with 14 bases sitting between them. CDR3 coding DNA: TGTGCCAGCAGTGTGACACGTCCTCAGAACACCGGGGAGCTGTTTTTT. It is translated as CASSVTRPQNTGELFF.

The chain uses TRBV7-9 and TRBJ1-2, with 9 bases fitting TRBD1. V was clipped by 0 bases and J by 5 bases; unmatched bases: 7. CDR1 and CDR2 from the germline V gene are SEHNR and FQNEAQ (reference sequence). The CDR3 extends over 16 amino acids. CDR3 nucleotides: TGTGCCAGCAGCTTAGCAGGACAGGGGCTTTCATATGGCTACACCTTC. It specifies CASSLAGQGLSYGYTF.

The chain joins TRBV5-6 to TRBJ1-2; TRBD1 matches 8 bases. Germline trimming cut 1 base from V and 7 bases from J; bases unmatched to any gene: 3. The germline gives CDR1 SGHDT, CDR2 YYEEEE. The CDR3 extends over 13 amino acids. The DNA for the CDR3 is TGTGCCAGCAGCTTGCGACAGGGGTCTGGCTACACCTTC. This sequence encodes CASSLRQGSGYTF. Together with reference TRBV5-6 and TRBJ1-2, the CDR3 gives the full variable domain: DAGVTQSPTHLIKTRGQQVTLRCSPKSGHDTVSWYQQALGQGPQFIFQYYEEEERQRGNFPDRFSGHQFPNYSSELNVNALLLGDSALYLCASSLRQGSGYTFGSGTRLTVV.

The chain has TRBV3-1 (or the pseudogene TRBV3-2) and TRBJ2-2; D is unclear. The V end lost 1 base, the J end lost 0 bases, and 3 bases lay between the germline ends. The CDR3 contains 14 residues. The germline CDR1 and CDR2 sequences are LGHDT and YNNKEL (reference sequence). The CDR3 reads CASSQASNTGELFF. The CDR3 DNA sequence: TGTGCCAGCAGCCAAGCTTCGAACACCGGGGAGCTGTTTTTT.

The genes are TRBV7-3 and TRBJ2-3, with D unclear. The germline V and J ends were trimmed by 3 bases and 6 bases, with 10 bases remaining between them. The CDR3 loop spans 13 amino acids. Germline loops: CDR1 SGHTA, CDR2 FQGTGA. The CDR3, as DNA: TGTGCCAGCAGCTTTTATATATCGGATACGCAGTATTTT. Its translation is CASSFYISDTQYF.

The chain is built from TRBV28 and TRBJ1-2; 7 bases are shared with TRBD1. CDR3 size: 13 residues. After removal of 6 bases from V and 4 bases from J, the junction contained 5 bases not matched to a gene. The germline CDR1 and CDR2 sequences are MDHEN and SYDVKM. The CDR3 sequence: CASSQQGPYGYTF. The CDR3 DNA reads as TGTGCCAGCAGCCAACAGGGGCCCTATGGCTACACCTTC.

This clone appeared many times. The V and J genes are TRBV5-1 and TRBJ1-1; TRBD1 matches at 11 bases. In germline, CDR1 is SGHRS, CDR2 YFSETQ. This CDR3 is 16 amino acids long. Germline trimming cut 4 bases from V and 0 bases from J; bases unmatched to any gene: 5. Here the CDR3 DNA reads TGCGCCAGCAGCGGCGGACAGGGGGCTGTGAACACTGAAGCTTTCTTT. Translated, it gives CASSGGQGAVNTEAFF.

This clone was found a few times. This chain joins TRBV4-1 and TRBJ2-7, with D maybe TRBD1 (7 bases). Germline assignment: CDR1 MGHRA and CDR2 YSYEKL. Between the trimmed V and J ends, which lost 6 bases and 3 bases, there was a span of 18 bases. This CDR3 spans 15 amino acids. This chain's CDR3 is CASRGGLRGNYEQYF. The CDR3 DNA reads TGCGCCAGCAGGGGGGGACTCAGGGGGAACTACGAGCAGTACTTC.

The chain couples TRBV3-1 (or the pseudogene TRBV3-2) to TRBJ2-7; 10 bases are shared with TRBD2. The CDR3 runs 16 residues. Germline assignment: CDR1 LGHDT and CDR2 YNNKEL (reference sequence). With V trimmed by 2 bases and J by 7 bases, 11 bases remained unmatched. CDR3 sequence (DNA): TGTGCCAGCAGCCAAAGGACGATAGCGGGGGGTAGAGAGCAGTACTTC. This sequence encodes CASSQRTIAGGREQYF.

The V gene is TRBV7-9, the J gene TRBJ2-5, with D tentatively TRBD1 (6 bases). The germline gives CDR1 SEHNR, CDR2 FQNEAQ (reference sequence). Trimming left V 5 bases short and J 1 base short, with 8 bases between. The CDR3 extends over 13 amino acids. The CDR3 region has the DNA TGTGCCAGCAGCAGGGACACCCAAGAGACCCAGTACTTC. This gives the protein CASSRDTQETQYF.